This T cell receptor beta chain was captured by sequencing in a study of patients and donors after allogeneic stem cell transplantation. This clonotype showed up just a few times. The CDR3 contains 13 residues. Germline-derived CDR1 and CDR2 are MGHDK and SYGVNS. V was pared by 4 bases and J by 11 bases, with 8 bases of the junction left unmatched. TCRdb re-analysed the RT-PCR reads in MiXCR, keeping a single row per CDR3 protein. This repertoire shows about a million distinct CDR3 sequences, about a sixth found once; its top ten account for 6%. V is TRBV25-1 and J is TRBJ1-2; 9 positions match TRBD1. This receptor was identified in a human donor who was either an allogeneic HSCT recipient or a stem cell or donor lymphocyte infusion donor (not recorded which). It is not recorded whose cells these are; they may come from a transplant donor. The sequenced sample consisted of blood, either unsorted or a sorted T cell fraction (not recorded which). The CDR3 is CASSGDRGLRYTF. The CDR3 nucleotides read TGTGCCAGCAGTGGAGACAGGGGGTTGAGGTACACCTTC.